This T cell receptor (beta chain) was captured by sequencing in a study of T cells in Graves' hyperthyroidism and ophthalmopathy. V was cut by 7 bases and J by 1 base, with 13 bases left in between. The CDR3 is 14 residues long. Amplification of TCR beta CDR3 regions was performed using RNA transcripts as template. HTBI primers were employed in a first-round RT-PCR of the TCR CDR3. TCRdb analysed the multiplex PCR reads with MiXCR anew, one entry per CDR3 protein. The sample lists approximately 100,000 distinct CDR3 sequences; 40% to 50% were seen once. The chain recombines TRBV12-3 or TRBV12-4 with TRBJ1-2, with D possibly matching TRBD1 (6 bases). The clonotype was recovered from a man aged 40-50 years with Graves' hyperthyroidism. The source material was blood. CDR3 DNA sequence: TGTGCCAGCACCCCCGGGACAAGTAACTATGGCTACACCTTC. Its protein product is CASTPGTSNYGYTF.